This TCR beta chain is from a study of CD8+ T cells in alopecia areata. Alopecia areata patients provided lesional scalp punch biopsies and peripheral blood. It was cDNA, reverse transcribed from extracted RNA, that served as the sequencing template. The repertoire was sequenced with immunoSEQ multiplex PCR; TCRdb's copy has only in-frame clones and lacks some. The sample has some 170,000 clones, 67% seen once. The V gene lost 5 bases and the J gene lost 5 bases, with 10 bases spanning the gap. Per germline, CDR1 PRHDT and CDR2 FYEKMQ (reference sequence). The CDR3 loop spans 12 amino acids. There are a few counts of this clone. The same CDR3 is also encoded by other DNA sequences in this sample.

The V and J genes are TRBV13 and TRBJ2-7; D is undetermined. The sequenced sample was CD8+ T cells sorted from blood, obtained at week 0. This TCR came from a human donor with alopecia areata. The CDR3 coding sequence is TGTGCCAGCAGCCTCGGACGGGACGAGCAGTACTTC. Protein product: CASSLGRDEQYF.